This TCR beta chain derives from a study of CD8+ T cells in alopecia areata. The CDR3 loop spans 14 amino acids. The germline gives CDR1 NNHDY, CDR2 SYVADS. V was clipped by 8 bases and J by 1 base; unmatched bases: 3. A sort of pooled cutaneous lymph node cells used CD4, CD8alpha, NKG2D, NKG2ACE and other stains. This clone was seen only a few times. Germline and genes: mouse. The read gets to within 4 residues of the CDR3 end, and the germline J gene fills in the rest. This CDR3 is also generated by other DNA sequences in the sample. Extracted from the samples, RNA was reverse transcribed into cDNA to serve as the sequencing template. Only in-frame clones appear in the TCRdb table, and some are missing; sequencing was by immunoSEQ multiplex PCR. The data show 200,000 to 300,000 clones, none appearing only once, with less than 1.5% held by the ten largest.

The TCR sequence derives from a C3H/HeJ mouse with alopecia areata. The strain bears MHC haplotype H2-k. The chain uses TRBV13-3 and TRBJ2-1; 10 nucleotides agree with TRBD2. The material sequenced was CD4+ T cells sorted from a lymph node. Incomplete CDR3 DNA: TGTGCCAGTCGACTGGGGGGCAACTATGCT. Its protein is CASRLGGNYA. The full CDR3 is CASRLGGNYAEQFF.